What follows are 10 T cell receptor beta chains derived from one specimen sequenced in a study of regulatory and conventional T cells in RAG deficiency (TCRdb year 2017). Libraries were built with the immunoSEQ multiplex PCR assay. Drawn from immuneACCESS, this table holds only the in-frame rearrangements with V and J called that TCRdb kept. Clones are partly lost; checked studies trace under half to an unresolved V gene and leave the rest unexplained. This sample has tens of thousands of clones in its table, and about 88% of those were observed once. The top ten clones comprise approximately 14% of the sample. These same data were also listed under a study on regulatory T cells. In that second paper, the authors write: The multiplex PCR relied on 52 forward TRBV primers and 13 reverse TRBJ primers, and amplification bias was corrected through assay-based and computational methods.

The sample comprised CD8+ T cells sorted from blood. These receptor sequences come from a human donor in good health.

The chain recombines TRBV11-2 with TRBJ2-5; a possible D gene is TRBD1 (5 bases). The J call may be in error: the DNA end matches TRBJ2-7 better. The length of the CDR3 is 14 residues. CDR1 SGHAT and CDR2 FQNNGV come from the germline V gene. CDR3 DNA: TGTGCCAGCAGCTCCTCCATCGACAGCTACGAGCAGTACTTC. It specifies CASSSSIDSYEQYF.

The V call is TRBV27, the J call TRBJ1-5; perhaps TRBD1 as D (6 bases). Trimming removed 5 bases at V and 4 bases at J, with 12 bases between. Germline V gene data show CDR1 as MNHEY and CDR2 as SMNVEV (reference sequence). This CDR3 spans 14 amino acids. The CDR3 DNA sequence: TGTGCCAGCAGTGCGGACAGACCTAATCAGCCCCAGCATTTT. Its translation: CASSADRPNQPQHF.

The chain is built from TRBV6-1 and TRBJ1-6; 8 nucleotides agree with TRBD1. After removal of 1 base from V and 5 bases from J, the junction contained 7 bases not matched to a gene. The CDR3 sequence is 17 residues long. From germline, CDR1 is MNHNS and CDR2 SASEGT. CDR3: CASSEVVRGPNNSPLHF. CDR3 DNA: TGTGCCAGCAGTGAAGTCGTCAGGGGGCCTAATAATTCACCCCTCCACTTT.

The rearrangement uses TRBV6-5 and TRBJ2-1; D tentatively fits TRBD1 or TRBD2 (5 bases each). The CDR3 consists of 14 residues. V lost 5 bases and J 5 bases, leaving 13 bases between the germline ends. CDR1 MNHEY and CDR2 SVGAGI come from the germline V gene. Here the CDR3 DNA reads TGTGCCAGCAGTCCTCCGGGACGACACAATGAGCAGTTCTTC. This encodes CASSPPGRHNEQFF.

The chain joins TRBV5-1 to TRBJ1-6; TRBD1 might be the D (5 bases). CDR1 SGHRS and CDR2 YFSETQ come from the germline V gene. The CDR3 sequence is 14 residues long. The V and J ends lost 4 bases and 7 bases respectively, with 12 bases between them. In DNA form, the CDR3 reads TGCGCCAGCAGCCCCGGGACGGAGAATTCACCCCTCCACTTT. It translates to CASSPGTENSPLHF.

The chain employs TRBV6-5 and TRBJ1-2; D gene ambiguous. V lost 2 bases to trimming and J lost 4 bases, with 14 bases between them. CDR1 and CDR2 (germline): MNHEY, SVGAGI. The CDR3 covers 15 residues. CDR3 nucleotides: TGTGCCAGCAGTTACGCCGACACGGCGGGCTATGGCTACACCTTC. The encoded protein is CASSYADTAGYGYTF.

The V call is TRBV30, the J call TRBJ1-2; weak D call: TRBD1 (6 bases). Germline V gene data show CDR1 as GTSNPN and CDR2 as SVGIG (reference sequence). The CDR3 sequence is 14 residues long. The V end lost 5 bases, the J end lost 3 bases, and 16 bases lay between the germline ends. The CDR3 sequence is CAWDPSGGYYGYTF. The CDR3 DNA follows: TGTGCCTGGGACCCCTCGGGGGGCTACTATGGCTACACCTTC.

This rearrangement joins TRBV29-1 to TRBJ1-1; D call uncertain. Germline values: CDR1 SQVTM, CDR2 ANQGSEA. This CDR3 region has 11 residues. Trimming cost V 3 bases and J 1 base, with 3 bases left between them. DNA for the CDR3: TGCAGCGTTGATACGAACACTGAAGCTTTCTTT. Translation: CSVDTNTEAFF.

To note about this clone: Germline is not matched at one junction end, which may reflect a read error. V is TRBV4-1 and J is TRBJ2-2; 10 bases match TRBD2. The CDR3 is 18 residues long. Germline CDR1 and CDR2: MGHRA and YSYEKL. CDR3: CASSHLPSGGRNSGELFF. In nucleotides, the CDR3 is TGCGCCAGCAGCCACCTCCCTAGCGGGGGCCGGAACAGCGGGGAGCTGTTTTTT.

CDR3 nucleotides: TGTGCCAGTAGTACAGGGGCCGCTCTCTACAATGAGCAGTTCTTC. The encoded protein is CASSTGAALYNEQFF. This rearrangement joins TRBV19 to TRBJ2-1; tentatively, D is TRBD1 (6 bases). Trimming removed 4 bases from V and 3 bases from J, with 13 bases in between. CDR3 length equals 15 residues. CDR1 is LNHDA, CDR2 SQIVND, per germline (reference sequence). Drawing the rest from reference TRBV19 and TRBJ2-1, the complete variable domain is DGGITQSPKYLFRKEGQNVTLSCEQNLNHDAMYWYRQDPGQGLRLIYYSQIVNDFQKGDIAEGYSVSREKKESFPLTVTSAQKNPTAFYLCASSTGAALYNEQFFGPGTRLTVL.